The clone carrying this T cell receptor beta chain occurred many times. Its antigen is unidentified. This record comes from a study of T cells in Graves' hyperthyroidism and ophthalmopathy. With 8 bases removed from V and 12 bases from J, the gap between germline ends came to 20 bases. This CDR3 comprises 13 residues. Germline loops: CDR1 SNHLY, CDR2 FYNNEI. General observations from the study: Ophthalmopathy was model-predicted a median approximately six months pre-onset.

TCR beta CDR3 sequences were amplified from RNA transcripts. During a first-round RT-PCR of the TCR CDR3, the HTBI primer set was used. One entry per CDR3 protein, called by TCRdb with MiXCR from the multiplex PCR reads. The sample lists about 420,000 distinct CDR3 sequences; about an eighth were seen once. Material for sequencing was blood. The chain has TRBV2 and TRBJ1-3; D possibly corresponds to TRBD1 (5 bases). The sequence derives from a woman younger than 30 with Graves' hyperthyroidism. Written as DNA, the CDR3 is TGTGCCAGCCTGCGGGACGCCCTCTCCAGCATATATTTT. Translating gives CASLRDALSSIYF. The whole variable domain, filled in from reference TRBV2 and TRBJ1-3, reads EPEVTQTPSHQVTQMGQEVILRCVPISNHLYFYWYRQILGQKVEFLVSFYNNEISEKSEIFDDQFSVERPDGSNFTLKIRSTKLEDSAMYFCASLRDALSSIYFGEGSWLTVV.